The rows below give T cell receptor beta chains drawn from one sample of a study of T-cell memory formation after mild COVID-19. TCRdb analysed the 5' RACE reads with MiXCR anew, one entry per CDR3 protein. The repertoire holds a few hundred thousand distinct CDR3 sequences, with approximately 25% as singletons. Source material: PBMCs or a T cell subset sorted from them (not recorded which). These receptors were taken from an adult woman who had mild COVID-19 (a few samples of this study predate the infection). Cell type and time point are not known. CDR3s include the opening cysteine and the closing phenylalanine or tryptophan. The order of the fields is V gene, clone size, D gene, J gene, CDR3 protein, CDR3 DNA. A D gene is named only where the DNA matches it firmly. Expanded clones get a size class; other rows say once, few or many, or leave the size out.

TRBV6-2/TRBV6-3	NA	NA	TRBJ1-1	CASSSPQGWTDTEAFF	TGTGCCAGCAGTTCCCCACAGGGCTGGACGGACACTGAAGCTTTCTTT
TRBV27	NA	NA	TRBJ1-1	CASIRKDSSLIEAFF	TGTGCCAGCATCCGAAAGGACAGCTCCCTTATTGAAGCTTTCTTT
TRBV7-2	NA	TRBD1	TRBJ2-3	CASSSRQGSDTQYF	TGTGCCAGCAGCTCCCGACAGGGCTCAGATACGCAGTATTTT
TRBV5-1	few	TRBD1	TRBJ2-7	CASSWALTGGSYEQYF	TGCGCCAGCAGCTGGGCTCTGACAGGGGGCTCCTACGAGCAGTACTTC
TRBV29-1	many	NA	TRBJ2-5	CSVVPSTSKETQYF	TGCAGCGTTGTCCCCTCGACGTCGAAAGAGACCCAGTACTTC
TRBV5-1	few	NA	TRBJ1-1	CASSLDSGDTEAFF	TGCGCCAGCAGCTTGGATTCAGGGGACACTGAAGCTTTCTTT
TRBV4-1	few	NA	TRBJ1-1	CASSEDRKAEAFF	TGCGCCAGCAGCGAAGACAGAAAGGCTGAAGCTTTCTTT
TRBV7-9	few	TRBD2	TRBJ2-7	CASSLALAGVFSEQYF	TGTGCCAGCAGCTTAGCACTAGCGGGAGTATTTTCCGAGCAGTACTTC
TRBV12-3/TRBV12-4	few	NA	TRBJ2-3	CASGSRDFSTDTQYF	TGTGCCAGCGGCTCTAGGGACTTCTCCACAGATACGCAGTATTTT
TRBV7-9	NA	TRBD1	TRBJ2-5	CASSLRDREETQYF	TGTGCCAGCAGCCTCCGGGACAGGGAAGAGACCCAGTACTTC
TRBV5-1	NA	NA	TRBJ2-2	CASSFETNTGELFF	TGCGCCAGCAGCTTCGAGACGAACACCGGGGAGCTGTTTTTT
TRBV12-3/TRBV12-4	few	NA	TRBJ2-1	CASILGYYNEQFF	TGTGCCAGCATCCTAGGGTACTACAATGAGCAGTTCTTC
TRBV7-9	few	NA	TRBJ1-6	CASSSGREVPLHF	TGTGCCAGCAGCTCGGGAAGGGAGGTACCCCTCCACTTT
TRBV4-1	few	NA	TRBJ2-3	CASSQDRAASTDTQYF	TGCGCCAGCAGCCAAGATCGGGCAGCTAGCACAGATACGCAGTATTTT
TRBV2	NA	TRBD2	TRBJ2-7	CAIRKTSGSRYEQYF	TGTGCCATCCGAAAGACTAGCGGGAGTCGGTACGAGCAGTACTTC
TRBV7-6	NA	NA	TRBJ2-7	CASSLGGQGDYEQYF	TGTGCCAGCAGCTTAGGGGGCCAGGGAGACTACGAGCAGTACTTC
TRBV5-1	NA	NA	TRBJ2-1	CASTLDSSANEQFF	TGCGCCAGCACCCTTGACTCTAGCGCCAATGAGCAGTTCTTC
TRBV5-6	NA	TRBD2	TRBJ2-3	CASSLPLAGGLDTQYF	TGTGCCAGCAGCTTGCCTCTAGCGGGGGGCCTGGATACGCAGTATTTT
TRBV7-2	few	NA	TRBJ1-6	CASSLLAGSHSPLHF	TGTGCCAGCAGCTTATTAGCAGGGTCGCATTCACCCCTCCACTTT
TRBV6-2/TRBV6-3	NA	NA	TRBJ1-1	CASSPRTAEAFF	TGTGCCAGCAGTCCCCGGACAGCCGAAGCTTTCTTT
TRBV6-1	few	NA	TRBJ1-2	CASSEEPTANYGYTF	TGTGCCAGCAGTGAAGAACCCACAGCTAACTATGGCTACACCTTC
TRBV7-9	many	NA	TRBJ2-3	CASSLVTGTPTQYF	TGTGCCAGCAGCTTAGTGACCGGGACCCCTACGCAGTATTTT
TRBV18	few	TRBD2	TRBJ2-1	CASSPGLAGAYNEQFF	TGTGCCAGCTCACCGGGACTAGCGGGAGCCTACAATGAGCAGTTCTTC